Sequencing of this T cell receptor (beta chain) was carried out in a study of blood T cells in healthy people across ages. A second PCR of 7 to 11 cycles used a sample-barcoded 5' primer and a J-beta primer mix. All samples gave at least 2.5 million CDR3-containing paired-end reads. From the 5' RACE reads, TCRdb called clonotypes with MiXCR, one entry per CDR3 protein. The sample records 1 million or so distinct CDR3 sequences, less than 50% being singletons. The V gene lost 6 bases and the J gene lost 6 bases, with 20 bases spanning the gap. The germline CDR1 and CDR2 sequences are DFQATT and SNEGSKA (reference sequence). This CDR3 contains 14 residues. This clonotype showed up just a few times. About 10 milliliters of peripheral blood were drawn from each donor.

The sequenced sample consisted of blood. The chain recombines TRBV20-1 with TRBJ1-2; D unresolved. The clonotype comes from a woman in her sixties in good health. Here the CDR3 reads CSARWASLYDGYTF. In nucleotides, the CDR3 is TGCAGTGCCCGGTGGGCTTCCCTATACGATGGCTACACCTTC.